The rows below give T cell receptor beta chains drawn from one sample of a study of graft-versus-host responses after intestinal transplantation. Profiling relied on immunoSEQ multiplex PCR, and the TCRdb table lists in-frame clones only, not all of them. The table lists 70,000 to 75,000 clones, more than 80% of them singletons. No cognate antigen is known for these TCRs. The sequenced sample was unstimulated CD8+ T cells sorted from spleen or lymph node cells, obtained before intestinal transplant. Receptor source: a human donor who received an intestinal transplant. Both conserved end residues are part of each CDR3. D genes are given only for firm matches. The listing skips clone size in some rows; elsewhere it reads once, few, many or a size class.

v_call: TRBV4-1
d_call: -
clone_size: -
j_call: TRBJ2-1
cdr3_nt: TGCGCCAGCAGCCAAACGGGGGAGCAGTTCTTC
cdr3_aa: CASSQTGEQFF

v_call: TRBV7-9
d_call: TRBD1
clone_size: -
j_call: TRBJ2-3
cdr3_nt: TGTGCCAGCAGCTCCGGGACAGGGGGCACAGATACGCAGTATTTT
cdr3_aa: CASSSGTGGTDTQYF

v_call: TRBV5-4
d_call: TRBD1
clone_size: -
j_call: TRBJ2-7
cdr3_nt: TGTGCCAGCAGCCCCGGACAGGGAGACGAGCAGTACTTC
cdr3_aa: CASSPGQGDEQYF

v_call: TRBV28
d_call: TRBD1
clone_size: -
j_call: TRBJ2-7
cdr3_nt: TGTGCCAGCAGTGCGGACAGGGAATATACCTACGAGCAGTACTTC
cdr3_aa: CASSADREYTYEQYF

v_call: TRBV28
d_call: TRBD2
clone_size: once
j_call: TRBJ2-3
cdr3_nt: TGTGCCAGCAGTTTAGTCGAGCGGGAGTGGGGCACAGATACGCAGTATTTT
cdr3_aa: CASSLVEREWGTDTQYF

v_call: TRBV13
d_call: TRBD1
clone_size: -
j_call: TRBJ2-1
cdr3_nt: TGTGCCAGCAGCACCCGGGACAGGGGGCAGATCTACAATGAGCAGTTCTTC
cdr3_aa: CASSTRDRGQIYNEQFF

v_call: TRBV7-8
d_call: TRBD1
clone_size: -
j_call: TRBJ2-7
cdr3_nt: TGTGCCAGCAGCCTCGGGACAGGGTTCTCCTTTTACTACGAGCAGTACTTC
cdr3_aa: CASSLGTGFSFYYEQYF

v_call: TRBV28
d_call: TRBD1
clone_size: -
j_call: TRBJ1-5
cdr3_nt: TGTGCCAGCAGCCTATATTTACAGGGGGCACGCCAGCCCCAGCATTTT
cdr3_aa: CASSLYLQGARQPQHF

v_call: TRBV28
d_call: -
clone_size: -
j_call: TRBJ1-2
cdr3_nt: TGTGCCAGCAGTTTACTTTCGGTCAGGAACTATGGCTACACCTTC
cdr3_aa: CASSLLSVRNYGYTF

v_call: TRBV7-9
d_call: TRBD2
clone_size: -
j_call: TRBJ2-3
cdr3_nt: TGTGCCAGCAGTACGACTAGCGGGGGCCTCACAGATACGCAGTATTTT
cdr3_aa: CASSTTSGGLTDTQYF

v_call: TRBV4-1
d_call: -
clone_size: -
j_call: TRBJ2-7
cdr3_nt: TGCGCCAGCAGCCAAGAGAAGTCGGAGGGGTACGAGCAGTACTTC
cdr3_aa: CASSQEKSEGYEQYF

v_call: TRBV9
d_call: TRBD1
clone_size: -
j_call: TRBJ1-1
cdr3_nt: TGTGCCAGCAGCGCTTCAGGGGGGTGGAACACTGAAGCTTTCTTT
cdr3_aa: CASSASGGWNTEAFF

v_call: TRBV4-2
d_call: TRBD2
clone_size: -
j_call: TRBJ2-2
cdr3_nt: TGTGCCAGCAGCCCTTGGACTAGCGGAGCCCCCGTTGCCGGGGAGCTGTTTTTT
cdr3_aa: CASSPWTSGAPVAGELFF

v_call: TRBV2
d_call: TRBD1
clone_size: -
j_call: TRBJ2-7
cdr3_nt: TGTGCCAGCAGTGCATCAGGGGGTAACTACGAGCAGTACTTC
cdr3_aa: CASSASGGNYEQYF

v_call: TRBV19
d_call: TRBD1
clone_size: -
j_call: TRBJ1-6
cdr3_nt: TGTGCCAGTAGTCCCGGGACAGGGGACTATAATTCACCCCTCCACTTT
cdr3_aa: CASSPGTGDYNSPLHF

v_call: TRBV18
d_call: -
clone_size: -
j_call: TRBJ2-7
cdr3_nt: TGTGCCAGCTCACCTGCACCGCGGGACTACGAGCAGTACTTC
cdr3_aa: CASSPAPRDYEQYF

v_call: TRBV5-1
d_call: -
clone_size: -
j_call: TRBJ1-1
cdr3_nt: TGCGCCAGCAGCTTCTCATTGGGGGGCACTGAAGCTTTCTTT
cdr3_aa: CASSFSLGGTEAFF